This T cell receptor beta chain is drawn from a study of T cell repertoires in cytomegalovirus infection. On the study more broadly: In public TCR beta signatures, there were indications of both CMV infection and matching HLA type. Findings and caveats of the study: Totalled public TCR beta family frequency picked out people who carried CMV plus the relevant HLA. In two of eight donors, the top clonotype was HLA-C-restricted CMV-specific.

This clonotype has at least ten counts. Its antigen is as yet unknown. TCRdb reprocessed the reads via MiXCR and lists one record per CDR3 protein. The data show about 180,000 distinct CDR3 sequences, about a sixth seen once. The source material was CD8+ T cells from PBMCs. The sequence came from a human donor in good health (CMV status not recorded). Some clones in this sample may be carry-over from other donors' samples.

In nucleotides, the CDR3 is TGTGCCAGCAGTGTGCGAGCGGGGGATCAAGATACGCAGTATTTT. This gives the protein CASSVRAGDQDTQYF. V gene TRBV6-4 combines with J gene TRBJ2-3; the match to TRBD2 covers 8 bases. Trimming cost V 4 bases and J 5 bases; bases outside gene matches: 8. This CDR3 has 15 residues. Per germline, CDR1 MRHNA and CDR2 SNTAGT.